Listed below are T cell receptor beta chains from one sample, sequenced in a study of OX40 agonist ivuxolimab in advanced cancers. Here immunoSEQ multiplex PCR was the method, and the copy in TCRdb shows in-frame clones only, minus some. The data contain tens of thousands of clones, 82% of them singletons. This specimen consisted of CD4+ or CD8+ T cells sorted from blood, obtained in a trial of the OX40 agonist ivuxolimab. These receptors all stem from an adult with an advanced solid tumor such as melanoma, head and neck, liver or kidney cancer. Both conserved end residues are part of each CDR3. Fields, in order: CDR3 length, clone size, D gene, J gene, V gene, CDR3 DNA, CDR3 protein. A D gene is named only where the DNA matches it firmly. A row's size may be missing; if present it is once, few, many or a size class.

16 | NA | NA | TRBJ1-2 | TRBV5-1 | TGCGCCAGCAGCTTGGCCGGAGCAGGAAGGAGGTATGGCTACACCTTC | CASSLAGAGRRYGYTF
13 | NA | NA | TRBJ1-2 | TRBV4-3 | TGCGCCAGCAGCCATACGACAGCGGGGGGCTACACCTTC | CASSHTTAGGYTF
15 | NA | NA | TRBJ2-2 | TRBV10-1 | TGCGCCAGCAGTGAGTCTTGGGCCTCCAGGCGGGAGCTGTTTTTT | CASSESWASRRELFF
13 | NA | NA | TRBJ1-1 | TRBV2 | TGTGCCAGCAATAACCTAGGGGTTACTGAAGCTTTCTTT | CASNNLGVTEAFF
16 | NA | NA | TRBJ2-7 | TRBV11-1 | TGTGCCAGCAGCTTAGCGTCTATGGGGCAGAGAGGTGAGCAGTACTTC | CASSLASMGQRGEQYF
15 | NA | NA | TRBJ2-1 | TRBV11-3 | TGTGCCAGCTCACCGCGACAGGCCTCCTACAATGAGCAGTTCTTC | CASSPRQASYNEQFF
16 | NA | TRBD1 | TRBJ1-2 | TRBV6-1 | TGTGCCAGCAGTGAACTAAGGACAGGAAGAACCTATGGCTACACCTTC | CASSELRTGRTYGYTF
16 | NA | NA | TRBJ2-4 | TRBV27 | TGTGCCAGCAGTCCTCTTGGCGGGATAGCCAAAAACATTCAGTACTTC | CASSPLGGIAKNIQYF
14 | NA | NA | TRBJ1-4 | TRBV18 | TGTGCCAGCTCTGACGGACGCACGAATGAAAAACTGTTTTTT | CASSDGRTNEKLFF
11 | NA | TRBD1 | TRBJ1-2 | TRBV30 | TGTGCCTCGGACAGGGGTTATGGCTACACCTTC | CASDRGYGYTF
17 | NA | NA | TRBJ2-4 | TRBV27 | TGTGCCAGCAGTTTCAATTCCGTTAGCCCGATTCAAAACATTCAGTACTTC | CASSFNSVSPIQNIQYF
13 | NA | TRBD1 | TRBJ1-1 | TRBV11-3 | TGTGCCAGCAGCCAGGGGGGAGGGACTGAAGCTTTCTTT | CASSQGGGTEAFF
16 | once | TRBD1 | TRBJ1-2 | TRBV9 | TGTGCCAGCAGCCCCCCCGGGGGACAGGGGGCGTTTGGCTACACCTTC | CASSPPGGQGAFGYTF
16 | NA | TRBD1 | TRBJ1-1 | TRBV18 | TGTGCCAGCTCACCCGCAGTAACAGGGGTGAACACTGAAGCTTTCTTT | CASSPAVTGVNTEAFF
14 | NA | NA | TRBJ2-1 | TRBV4-1 | TGCGCCAGCAGCCAAGATTTTATGAGGAGTGAGCAGTTCTTC | CASSQDFMRSEQFF
14 | NA | TRBD1 | TRBJ1-4 | TRBV5-6 | TGTGCCAGCAGCTTGACAGGGGGAGACGAAAAACTGTTTTTT | CASSLTGGDEKLFF
13 | NA | NA | TRBJ1-3 | TRBV7-2 | TGTGCCAGCAGCTTAGGTCGGGGTGACACCATATATTTT | CASSLGRGDTIYF
15 | NA | TRBD2 | TRBJ2-6 | TRBV28 | TGTGCCAGCACTATGGGAGGGGCTGGGGCCAACGTCCTGACTTTC | CASTMGGAGANVLTF
14 | NA | NA | TRBJ1-3 | TRBV7-6 | TGTGCCACGGGCGTCGGACCCTCTGGAAACACCATATATTTT | CATGVGPSGNTIYF
15 | NA | TRBD2 | TRBJ2-2 | TRBV6-6 | TGTGCCAGCAGTTTGACTAGCGTGAACACCGGGGAGCTGTTTTTT | CASSLTSVNTGELFF
14 | NA | TRBD1 | TRBJ2-1 | TRBV6-5 | TGTGCCAGCAGTTACACAGGGGGCTACAATGAGCAGTTCTTC | CASSYTGGYNEQFF
17 | NA | NA | TRBJ2-2 | TRBV7-3 | TGTGCCAGCAGCTTAACAAGGGACAAAACGAACACCGGGGAGCTGTTTTTT | CASSLTRDKTNTGELFF
17 | NA | TRBD1 | TRBJ1-5 | TRBV7-2 | TGTGCCAGCAGCTTAGATCCCCCTGGACAGGGAAGTCAGCCCCAGCATTTT | CASSLDPPGQGSQPQHF
15 | NA | TRBD2 | TRBJ2-1 | TRBV18 | TGTGCCAGCTCCTCCGGGACTAGCGGGAAAAATGAGCAGTTCTTC | CASSSGTSGKNEQFF
12 | NA | NA | TRBJ1-1 | TRBV10-3 | TGTGCCATCAGTGGGGCGACAGGCGAAGCTTTCTTT | CAISGATGEAFF
14 | NA | NA | TRBJ2-7 | TRBV6-6 | TGTGCCAGCAGTTACTCGGGTAGGGGCTACGAGCAGTACTTC | CASSYSGRGYEQYF
18 | NA | TRBD1 | TRBJ1-2 | TRBV6-1 | TGTGCCAGCAGTGATCTAACAACAGGGGCGGTGGGAGTTTATGGCTACACCTTC | CASSDLTTGAVGVYGYTF
13 | NA | TRBD1 | TRBJ1-5 | TRBV27 | TGTGCCAGCCAGGGACAGCTCAATCAGCCCCAGCATTTT | CASQGQLNQPQHF
14 | NA | NA | TRBJ1-6 | TRBV5-1 | TGCGCCAGCACCTCGGGGGAGGGGAATTCACCCCTCCACTTT | CASTSGEGNSPLHF
16 | few | TRBD2 | TRBJ2-1 | TRBV28 | TGTGCCAGCAGGTTCAAGGGGAGGGTCGGGAGATTAGAGCAGTTCTTC | CASRFKGRVGRLEQFF
13 | NA | TRBD1 | TRBJ1-2 | TRBV7-9 | TGTGCCAGCAGCCAGGGACAGGGGCATGGCTACACCTTC | CASSQGQGHGYTF
14 | few | NA | TRBJ1-5 | TRBV30 | TGTGCCTGGGATCGAGGTAGTTCACCTCAGCCCCAGCATTTT | CAWDRGSSPQPQHF
17 | NA | NA | TRBJ2-2 | TRBV9 | TGTGCCAGCAGCCCACGACTAGGCCTAGTGTCTCCCGGGGAGCTGTTTTTT | CASSPRLGLVSPGELFF
15 | NA | TRBD2 | TRBJ2-5 | TRBV29-1 | TGCAGCGTTATTAGGACTAGCTCATTGAGGGAGACCCAGTACTTC | CSVIRTSSLRETQYF
15 | NA | NA | TRBJ2-6 | TRBV27 | TGTGCCAGCAGCGCAACAGGGTACGGGGCCAACGTCCTGACTTTC | CASSATGYGANVLTF
16 | NA | TRBD2 | TRBJ2-7 | TRBV4-1 | TGCGCCAGCAGCCCCGAGAGGAGCGGGAGGGCGGGAGAGCAGTACTTC | CASSPERSGRAGEQYF
13 | NA | NA | TRBJ1-2 | TRBV7-2 | TGTGCCAGCAGCGGGACGGGGATTAGAGGCTACACCTTC | CASSGTGIRGYTF
15 | NA | NA | TRBJ1-1 | TRBV2 | TGTGCCAGCAGTGAAGCCGGTGGAACACTGACTACAGCTTTCTTT | CASSEAGGTLTTAFF
14 | few | NA | TRBJ2-1 | TRBV4-3 | TGCGCCAGCAGCTCGGGCCCCGAGAGCTCGGAGCAGTTCTTC | CASSSGPESSEQFF
11 | once | NA | TRBJ2-1 | TRBV7-2 | TGTGCCAGCATGAAGGAGGTTGAGCAGTTCTTC | CASMKEVEQFF
14 | NA | NA | TRBJ2-7 | TRBV6-5 | TGTGCCAGCAGTTACGCAAGGACGGGCTACGAGCAGTACTTC | CASSYARTGYEQYF
14 | NA | TRBD1 | TRBJ1-4 | TRBV7-9 | TGTGCCAGCAGGACAGGGAACACTAATGAAAAACTGTTTTTT | CASRTGNTNEKLFF
11 | NA | NA | TRBJ1-3 | TRBV4-1 | TGCGCCAGCAGCAACAGAAACACCATATATTTT | CASSNRNTIYF
15 | NA | NA | TRBJ1-2 | TRBV5-1 | TGCGCCAGCAGCTTGACCGGGGTGGTCGGATATGGCTACACCTTC | CASSLTGVVGYGYTF
14 | NA | NA | TRBJ1-2 | TRBV6-1 | TGTGCCAGCAGTGAAAGGGGCAAGGAAACCGGCTACACCTTC | CASSERGKETGYTF
17 | NA | NA | TRBJ2-1 | TRBV7-2 | TGTGCCAGCAGCTTAGGAAAGACGGGAATACCCTACAATGAGCAGTTCTTC | CASSLGKTGIPYNEQFF
15 | few | NA | TRBJ1-5 | TRBV7-2 | TGTGCCAGCAGCCCAGGACGGACAGACAATCAGCCCCAGCATTTT | CASSPGRTDNQPQHF
17 | NA | NA | TRBJ2-7 | TRBV6-1 | TGTGCCAGCAGTGAACCAGTAGGACAGCAACAGCCCTACGAGCAGTACTTC | CASSEPVGQQQPYEQYF
15 | NA | NA | TRBJ1-2 | TRBV7-2 | TGTGCCAGCAGCTTACCTATCGGAAGCAACTATGGCTACACCTTC | CASSLPIGSNYGYTF
15 | NA | NA | TRBJ2-1 | TRBV7-3 | TGTGCCAGCAGCTTAGGGGCAGGCTCCTACAATGAGCAGTTCTTC | CASSLGAGSYNEQFF
16 | NA | TRBD2 | TRBJ2-3 | TRBV11-2 | TGTGCCAGCAGCTTTTTGGGCGGGGGGAGCACAGATACGCAGTATTTT | CASSFLGGGSTDTQYF
17 | NA | NA | TRBJ1-5 | TRBV19 | TGTGCCAGTAGTATATGGGGGAACAGGCCGAGCAATCAGCCCCAGCATTTT | CASSIWGNRPSNQPQHF
14 | NA | NA | TRBJ1-2 | TRBV25-1 | TGTGCCAGCAGTGAATCAGGGAGGAGCTATGGCTACACCTTC | CASSESGRSYGYTF